Listed below are T cell receptor beta chains from one sample, sequenced in a study of T cells in Graves' hyperthyroidism and ophthalmopathy. TCRdb analysed the multiplex PCR reads with MiXCR anew, one entry per CDR3 protein. This sample has about 700,000 distinct CDR3 sequences, with 12% to 15% found just once. Sequenced: blood. These receptors all stem from a young woman with Graves' hyperthyroidism. Each CDR3 is given with its conserved first and last residue. D genes are given only for firm matches. Not every row has a clone size; where given, it reads once, few, many or a size class.

v_gene: TRBV18
d_gene: -
abundance: -
j_gene: TRBJ2-1
CDR3nt: TGTGCCAGCTCACCACAGCGCTCCTACAATGAGCAGTTCTTC
CDR3aa: CASSPQRSYNEQFF

v_gene: TRBV7-2
d_gene: TRBD2
abundance: many
j_gene: TRBJ2-7
CDR3nt: TGTGCCAGCAGCTTGCGGCGGGAGAACTACGAGCAGTACTTC
CDR3aa: CASSLRRENYEQYF

v_gene: TRBV29-1
d_gene: -
abundance: few
j_gene: TRBJ2-1
CDR3nt: TGCAGCGTTGAGGGGGAACCCAATGAGCAGTTCTTC
CDR3aa: CSVEGEPNEQFF

v_gene: TRBV3-1
d_gene: TRBD2
abundance: many
j_gene: TRBJ2-3
CDR3nt: TGTGCCAGCAGCCGGCGGGAGCCTGTAGATACGCAGTATTTT
CDR3aa: CASSRREPVDTQYF

v_gene: TRBV2
d_gene: TRBD2
abundance: many
j_gene: TRBJ2-3
CDR3nt: TGTGCCAGCACTCCATCCTTAACTAGCGGTAGCACAGATACGCAGTATTTT
CDR3aa: CASTPSLTSGSTDTQYF

v_gene: TRBV2
d_gene: TRBD2
abundance: -
j_gene: TRBJ2-1
CDR3nt: TGTGCCAGCAGATTAACTAGCGGGAGGAGGAATGAGCAGTTCTTC
CDR3aa: CASRLTSGRRNEQFF

v_gene: TRBV3-1
d_gene: -
abundance: many
j_gene: TRBJ1-1
CDR3nt: TGTGCCAGCAGCCAAGACAGTGGTGAAGCTTTCTTT
CDR3aa: CASSQDSGEAFF

v_gene: TRBV10-3
d_gene: TRBD2
abundance: few
j_gene: TRBJ2-3
CDR3nt: TGTGCCATCAGGAGCGGGAGGGCAAGAGATACGCAGTATTTT
CDR3aa: CAIRSGRARDTQYF

v_gene: TRBV20-1
d_gene: TRBD2
abundance: many
j_gene: TRBJ2-5
CDR3nt: TGCAGTGCCCGCCGCGGACTAGCGTCAGAGACCCAGTACTTC
CDR3aa: CSARRGLASETQYF

v_gene: TRBV29-1
d_gene: TRBD2
abundance: many
j_gene: TRBJ2-1
CDR3nt: TGCAGCGTCCTAGCGGGAGCCTACAATGAGCAGTTCTTC
CDR3aa: CSVLAGAYNEQFF

v_gene: TRBV4-2
d_gene: TRBD1
abundance: many
j_gene: TRBJ1-5
CDR3nt: TGTGCCAGCAGCCAAGAGGACAGGAAAGGTCAGCCCCAGCATTTT
CDR3aa: CASSQEDRKGQPQHF

v_gene: TRBV27
d_gene: TRBD1
abundance: few
j_gene: TRBJ1-2
CDR3nt: TGTGCCAGCGGGACAGGACATAGCTATGGCTACACCTTC
CDR3aa: CASGTGHSYGYTF

v_gene: TRBV6-1
d_gene: -
abundance: few
j_gene: TRBJ2-6
CDR3nt: TGTGCCAGCAGTGACCACTCTGGGGCCAACGTCCTGACTTTC
CDR3aa: CASSDHSGANVLTF

v_gene: TRBV2
d_gene: TRBD1
abundance: many
j_gene: TRBJ2-1
CDR3nt: TGTGCCAGTCGGGGGCAGGGGGCGAATGAGCAGTTCTTC
CDR3aa: CASRGQGANEQFF

v_gene: TRBV7-2
d_gene: -
abundance: many
j_gene: TRBJ2-1
CDR3nt: TGTGCCAGCAGCTTTCCCACCTCGGTGGGGGGTGTTACGGATGAGCAGTTCTTC
CDR3aa: CASSFPTSVGGVTDEQFF

v_gene: TRBV20-1
d_gene: -
abundance: -
j_gene: TRBJ1-1
CDR3nt: TGCAGTGCTAGCCGAGACAGGCCAGGAGGTACTGAAGCTTTCTTT
CDR3aa: CSASRDRPGGTEAFF

v_gene: TRBV4-3
d_gene: TRBD1
abundance: -
j_gene: TRBJ2-3
CDR3nt: TGCGCCAGCAGCCAAGGTACAGGGGCGGACACAGATACGCAGTATTTT
CDR3aa: CASSQGTGADTDTQYF

v_gene: TRBV19
d_gene: TRBD2
abundance: -
j_gene: TRBJ2-5
CDR3nt: TGTGCCAGTAGCCAGACTAGCGGGGTACAAGAGACCCAGTACTTC
CDR3aa: CASSQTSGVQETQYF

v_gene: TRBV19
d_gene: TRBD2
abundance: -
j_gene: TRBJ2-3
CDR3nt: TGTGCCAGTAGCCTACTTACAATTATAGCGGGAGGGAACACAGATACGCAGTATTTT
CDR3aa: CASSLLTIIAGGNTDTQYF

v_gene: TRBV28
d_gene: TRBD2
abundance: many
j_gene: TRBJ2-1
CDR3nt: TGTGCCAGCAGTCCCATAGCGGGAGGTTCCTACAATGAGCAGTTCTTC
CDR3aa: CASSPIAGGSYNEQFF

v_gene: TRBV18
d_gene: -
abundance: few
j_gene: TRBJ2-5
CDR3nt: TGTGCCAGCTCACCAGGACGCGGGACAGATAACCCCGAAGAGACCCAGTACTTC
CDR3aa: CASSPGRGTDNPEETQYF

v_gene: TRBV29-1
d_gene: -
abundance: few
j_gene: TRBJ2-1
CDR3nt: TGCAGCGTTGTTCTAGATATTCCCTACAATGAGCAGTTCTTC
CDR3aa: CSVVLDIPYNEQFF

v_gene: TRBV9
d_gene: TRBD1
abundance: many
j_gene: TRBJ1-1
CDR3nt: TGTGCCAGCAGCGTAGTGGGGGACAGGGAGGGCACTGAAGCTTTCTTT
CDR3aa: CASSVVGDREGTEAFF

v_gene: TRBV2
d_gene: -
abundance: many
j_gene: TRBJ1-3
CDR3nt: TGTGCCAGCGGTTCGGAAGGAGTAGGTGGAAACACCATATATTTT
CDR3aa: CASGSEGVGGNTIYF

v_gene: TRBV12-5
d_gene: TRBD2
abundance: few
j_gene: TRBJ2-1
CDR3nt: TGTGCTAGTGCCCCGGGACTAGCGGCAGAGCAGTTCTTC
CDR3aa: CASAPGLAAEQFF

v_gene: TRBV12-3/TRBV12-4
d_gene: TRBD2
abundance: many
j_gene: TRBJ2-4
CDR3nt: TGTGCCAGCAGCCGAGGAGGGACTAGCGGGAGTAACATTCAGTACTTC
CDR3aa: CASSRGGTSGSNIQYF

v_gene: TRBV7-9
d_gene: TRBD1
abundance: many
j_gene: TRBJ2-5
CDR3nt: TGTGCCAGCAGCTTCCCCGGGACAGGGAGGCAAGAGACCCAGTACTTC
CDR3aa: CASSFPGTGRQETQYF

v_gene: TRBV20-1
d_gene: TRBD1
abundance: -
j_gene: TRBJ1-2
CDR3nt: TGCAGTGCACCGGGACAGGGGGTTGGCTATGGCTACACCTTC
CDR3aa: CSAPGQGVGYGYTF

v_gene: TRBV7-9
d_gene: TRBD1
abundance: -
j_gene: TRBJ1-2
CDR3nt: TGTGCCAGCAGCCCCCTTTCCACAACAGAGGGGGCGTCGGGCTACACCTTC
CDR3aa: CASSPLSTTEGASGYTF

v_gene: TRBV9
d_gene: -
abundance: many
j_gene: TRBJ2-3
CDR3nt: TGTGCCAGCAGCGTAGAGGGCGGGACGGCAGATACGCAGTATTTT
CDR3aa: CASSVEGGTADTQYF

v_gene: TRBV29-1
d_gene: -
abundance: -
j_gene: TRBJ2-1
CDR3nt: TGCAGCGTTGAATTCAGGTACCTGACCTCCTACAATGAGCAGTTCTTC
CDR3aa: CSVEFRYLTSYNEQFF

v_gene: TRBV2
d_gene: -
abundance: many
j_gene: TRBJ2-3
CDR3nt: TGTGCCAGCAGGGCGGGACCCCCCCCAGATACGCAGTATTTT
CDR3aa: CASRAGPPPDTQYF

v_gene: TRBV7-9
d_gene: TRBD2
abundance: -
j_gene: TRBJ2-3
CDR3nt: TGTGCCAGCAGCTTCGGGGTAGCGGGAGGGCCAACAGATACGCAGTATTTT
CDR3aa: CASSFGVAGGPTDTQYF

v_gene: TRBV6-5
d_gene: -
abundance: few
j_gene: TRBJ2-7
CDR3nt: TGTGCCAGCAGTTACTCGGCGGGGCGCGCCTACGAGCAGTACTTC
CDR3aa: CASSYSAGRAYEQYF

v_gene: TRBV27
d_gene: TRBD1
abundance: many
j_gene: TRBJ1-5
CDR3nt: TGTGCCAGCAGTTTAGAGGGGGCAAATCAGCCCCAGCATTTT
CDR3aa: CASSLEGANQPQHF

v_gene: TRBV7-9
d_gene: TRBD1
abundance: many
j_gene: TRBJ1-4
CDR3nt: TGTGCCAGCACCAATCCCGGGACAGGGGAATTAACTAATGAAAAACTGTTTTTT
CDR3aa: CASTNPGTGELTNEKLFF

v_gene: TRBV27
d_gene: TRBD1
abundance: -
j_gene: TRBJ1-6
CDR3nt: TGTGCCAGCAGTTCAACAGGGGATTCACCCCTCCACTTT
CDR3aa: CASSSTGDSPLHF

v_gene: TRBV7-2
d_gene: -
abundance: many
j_gene: TRBJ2-6
CDR3nt: TGTGCCAGCAGCCCCAGGGGGGATGGGGCCAACGTCCTGACTTTC
CDR3aa: CASSPRGDGANVLTF

v_gene: TRBV6-1
d_gene: TRBD1
abundance: many
j_gene: TRBJ1-1
CDR3nt: TGTGCCAGCAGTTCCCCCAGGGGGTGGAACACTGAAGCTTTCTTT
CDR3aa: CASSSPRGWNTEAFF

v_gene: TRBV6-1
d_gene: -
abundance: many
j_gene: TRBJ2-7
CDR3nt: TGTGCCAGTGGCCCCACCGCCGTCGCCACCTACGAGCAGTACTTC
CDR3aa: CASGPTAVATYEQYF

v_gene: TRBV13
d_gene: TRBD2
abundance: -
j_gene: TRBJ2-7
CDR3nt: TGTGCCAGCAGCTTAACCGGACTAGCGGGAGGAAATGAGCAGTACTTC
CDR3aa: CASSLTGLAGGNEQYF

v_gene: TRBV18
d_gene: TRBD2
abundance: few
j_gene: TRBJ2-7
CDR3nt: TGTGCCAGCTCACCCGGACTAGCGCGGGACACGGGGCAGTACTTC
CDR3aa: CASSPGLARDTGQYF

v_gene: TRBV4-1
d_gene: -
abundance: -
j_gene: TRBJ1-5
CDR3nt: TGCGCCAGCAGCCAAGGACCTTCCAATCAGCCCCAGCATTTT
CDR3aa: CASSQGPSNQPQHF

v_gene: TRBV19
d_gene: -
abundance: -
j_gene: TRBJ2-7
CDR3nt: TGTGCCAGTAGCCCTCTCGAATCCCTCTACGAGCAGTACTTC
CDR3aa: CASSPLESLYEQYF

v_gene: TRBV25-1
d_gene: TRBD1
abundance: -
j_gene: TRBJ2-5
CDR3nt: TGTGCCAGCAGTGAAGGCGGGGGACAGGGCCCTAGCGTAGAGACCCAGTACTTC
CDR3aa: CASSEGGGQGPSVETQYF

v_gene: TRBV12-3/TRBV12-4
d_gene: -
abundance: few
j_gene: TRBJ1-1
CDR3nt: TGTGCCAGCAGTTTAGGGACCAGGGCGTCGACTGAAGCTTTCTTT
CDR3aa: CASSLGTRASTEAFF

v_gene: TRBV29-1
d_gene: TRBD2
abundance: many
j_gene: TRBJ2-3
CDR3nt: TGCAGCGTTGACCTAGCGGGAACAGATACGCAGTATTTT
CDR3aa: CSVDLAGTDTQYF

v_gene: TRBV20-1
d_gene: TRBD1
abundance: many
j_gene: TRBJ2-5
CDR3nt: TGCAGTGCTAGCGGGGACAGGGATCGCCAAGAGACCCAGTACTTC
CDR3aa: CSASGDRDRQETQYF

v_gene: TRBV9
d_gene: TRBD1
abundance: few
j_gene: TRBJ2-7
CDR3nt: TGTGCCAGCAGCGTAGGGTCCGCGACAGGGATCTACGAGCAGTACTTC
CDR3aa: CASSVGSATGIYEQYF

v_gene: TRBV18
d_gene: -
abundance: many
j_gene: TRBJ1-2
CDR3nt: TGTGCCAGCTCACCACGGACGCTTGATGGCTACACCTTC
CDR3aa: CASSPRTLDGYTF

v_gene: TRBV6-1
d_gene: -
abundance: -
j_gene: TRBJ2-6
CDR3nt: TGTGCCAGCAGTGGGCACTCTGGGGCCAACGTCCTGACTTTC
CDR3aa: CASSGHSGANVLTF

v_gene: TRBV12-3/TRBV12-4
d_gene: TRBD2
abundance: many
j_gene: TRBJ2-7
CDR3nt: TGTGCCAGCAGTTTAGTAACTAGCGGGATATACGAGCAGTACTTC
CDR3aa: CASSLVTSGIYEQYF